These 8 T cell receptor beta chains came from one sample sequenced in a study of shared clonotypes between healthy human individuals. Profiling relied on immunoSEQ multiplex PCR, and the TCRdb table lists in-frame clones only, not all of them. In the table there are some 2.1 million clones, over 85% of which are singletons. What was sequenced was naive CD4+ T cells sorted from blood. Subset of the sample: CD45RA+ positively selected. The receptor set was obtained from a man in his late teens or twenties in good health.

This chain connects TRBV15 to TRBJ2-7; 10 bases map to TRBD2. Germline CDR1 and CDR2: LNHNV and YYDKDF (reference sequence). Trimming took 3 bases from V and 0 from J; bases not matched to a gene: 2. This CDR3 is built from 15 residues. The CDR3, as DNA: TGTGCCACCAGCAGTATAGCGGGGGGCTCCTACGAGCAGTACTTC. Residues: CATSSIAGGSYEQYF.

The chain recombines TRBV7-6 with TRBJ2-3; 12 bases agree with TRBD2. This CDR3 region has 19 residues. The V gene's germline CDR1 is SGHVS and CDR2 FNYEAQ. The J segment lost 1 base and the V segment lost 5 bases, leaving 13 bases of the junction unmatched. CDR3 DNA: TGTGCCAGCAGCCCCTTGACTAGCGGGGGAAAAAAGGGCACAGATACGCAGTATTTT. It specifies CASSPLTSGGKKGTDTQYF.

The CDR3 is CASSEAGRGEQYF. In DNA, the CDR3 is TGTGCCAGCAGTGAGGCAGGACGGGGCGAGCAGTACTTC. The chain links TRBV25-1 to TRBJ2-7, with a tentative D call TRBD2 (5 bases). The CDR3 has 13 amino acids. In germline, CDR1 is MGHDK, CDR2 SYGVNS. The ends were cut back, 3 bases at V and 6 bases at J, with 12 bases in the middle.

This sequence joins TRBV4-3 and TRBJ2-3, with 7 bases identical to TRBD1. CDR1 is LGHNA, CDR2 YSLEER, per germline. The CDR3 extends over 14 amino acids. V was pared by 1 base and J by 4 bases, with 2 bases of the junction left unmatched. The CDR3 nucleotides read TGCGCCAGCAGCCAAGCCCAGGGGGCAGATACGCAGTATTTT. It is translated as CASSQAQGADTQYF.

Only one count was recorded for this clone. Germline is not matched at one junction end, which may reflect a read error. This CDR3 is CASSLEYGGADF. The CDR3 nucleotides are TGTGCCAGCAGCTTAGAATATGGGGGGGCGGATTTT. The J gene is TRBJ1-1, the V gene TRBV7-9, with D possibly being TRBD1 (6 bases). The germline V gene has CDR1 SEHNR and CDR2 FQNEAQ (reference sequence). The CDR3 runs 12 residues.

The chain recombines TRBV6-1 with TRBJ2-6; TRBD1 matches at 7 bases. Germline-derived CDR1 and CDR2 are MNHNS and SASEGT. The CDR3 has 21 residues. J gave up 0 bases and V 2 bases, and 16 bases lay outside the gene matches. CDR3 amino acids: CASSERGQQGRKISGANVLTF. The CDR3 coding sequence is TGTGCCAGCAGTGAAAGGGGACAGCAGGGCCGTAAGATCTCTGGGGCCAACGTCCTGACTTTC.

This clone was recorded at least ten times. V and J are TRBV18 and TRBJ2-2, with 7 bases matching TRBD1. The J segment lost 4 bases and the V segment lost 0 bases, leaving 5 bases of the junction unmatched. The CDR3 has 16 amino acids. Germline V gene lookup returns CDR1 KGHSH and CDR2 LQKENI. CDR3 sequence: CASSPPGDRLTGELFF. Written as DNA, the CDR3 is TGTGCCAGCTCACCACCGGGGGACAGACTCACCGGGGAGCTGTTTTTT. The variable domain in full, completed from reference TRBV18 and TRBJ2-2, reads NAGVMQNPRHLVRRRGQEARLRCSPMKGHSHVYWYRQLPEEGLKFMVYLQKENIIDESGMPKERFSAEFPKEGPSILRIQQVVRGDSAAYFCASSPPGDRLTGELFFGEGSRLTVL.

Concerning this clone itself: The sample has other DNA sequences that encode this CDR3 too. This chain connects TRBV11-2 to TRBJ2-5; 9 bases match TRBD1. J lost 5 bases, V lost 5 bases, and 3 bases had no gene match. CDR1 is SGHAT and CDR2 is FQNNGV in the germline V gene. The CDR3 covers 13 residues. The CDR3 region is CASSPDRGETQYF. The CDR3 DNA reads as TGTGCCAGCAGCCCGGACAGGGGCGAGACCCAGTACTTC.